This T cell receptor beta chain was sequenced during a study of Graves' ophthalmopathy and Graves' hyperthyroidism (dated by TCRdb to about 2018). Notes on the research overall: Peripheral blood samples were taken at the time of initial diagnosis, before any treatment was given. The study used signatures of the TCR beta repertoire to tell Graves' ophthalmopathy apart from Graves' hyperthyroidism and to predict which patients would progress to ophthalmopathy. In total, 135 blood samples were TCR-sequenced: 43 ophthalmopathy, approximately 80 hyperthyroidism and some 17 hyperthyroidism-to-ophthalmopathy patients. To explore V-J signatures that separate ophthalmopathy from hyperthyroidism, a discovery set of approximately 100 patients was enrolled, consisting of about 45 with ophthalmopathy and fewer than 60 with stable hyperthyroidism. For independent validation, a separate cohort was made up of approximately 18 hyperthyroidism patients plus 17 patients who later progressed from hyperthyroidism to ophthalmopathy. T-cell repertoires of thyroid tissue and blood were compared in several hyperthyroidism patients. Following sampling, methimazole starting at 30 mg daily was administered to hyperthyroidism patients, and high-dose intravenous methylprednisolone was administered to ophthalmopathy patients. The roughly 94 discovery patients were randomly split 7:3 into training and test sets. What the work shows at the level of the full study, not this receptor alone: In validation, the model predicted ophthalmopathy progression with about 71% sensitivity and 72.22% specificity; some 13 predicted patients were CT-confirmed with GO in a median of approximately 6.5 months. In cross-validation, the 13-signature model distinguished ophthalmopathy from stable hyperthyroidism with almost 90% sensitivity and about 81% specificity, and in the test set the corresponding values were about 80% and 75%. No statistical method was used to predetermine the sample size, and group allocation was not hidden from the investigators. Most expanded thyroid clonotypes with a frequency above 0.001 also appeared in blood, which suggests that blood repertoires may reflect the immune response in the thyroid.

For repertoire sequencing, the TCR beta CDR3 regions were amplified from RNA transcripts. The first round was an RT-PCR using HTBI primers with the Qiagen OneStep RT-PCR kit, and this first round was followed by a second-round multiplex PCR, then size selection and purification. Libraries were sequenced paired-end with 100 bp reads on an Illumina HiSeq2000. Per the authors' processing: SOAPnuke was used to process the reads, removing any read that contained adapters or uncalled bases, had a mean Phred below 15, or lacked an exact match to the constant primer or identifier. COPE v1.2.5 was used to merge high-quality paired reads. Unique nucleotide sequences were defined as clonotypes and aligned to IMGT TRB V, D and J references using MiTCR v1.1. Only V-J combinations with frequency above 0.0001 were analysed, covering 98% to 99.2% of repertoires. A TCR clonal expansion and chaos score per V-J combination was defined as the ratio of F50 clonal expansion to chaos observed in the TCRdist matrix. Welch's t-statistics and random forest were used to reduce the features to 10 to 15 V-J combinations, which were then used as input to a naive Bayes classifier. The Morisita-Horn index was used to measure how similar the thyroid and blood repertoires were. Using fastp trimming at Q25 and MiXCR clonotype assembly, TCRdb reanalyzed the public sequencing data and kept in-frame beta chains. Rows are combined by CDR3 protein, so each entry shows the most common genes and DNA. TCRdb's processing, not the authors', yielded these V and J calls. Across this sample there are some 410,000 distinct CDR3 sequences, with roughly 20% seen only once. The ten largest make up roughly 3% of the sample.

A patient counted as having stable hyperthyroidism if there was no progression to ophthalmopathy within 18 months of follow-up. Patients with hyperthyroidism were aged 18 to 65 years, had been newly diagnosed, and had a disease duration of less than 2 months. Anyone with other autoimmune diseases, uncontrolled infections, pregnancy or lactation was excluded from the study. Diagnosis was based on clinical symptoms, serum thyroxine, TRAb, thyroid ultrasound and orbital computed tomography. Ficoll-Paque density gradient centrifugation was used to isolate PBMCs from about 9 ml of fresh peripheral blood. Total RNA was extracted using Trizol reagent, and RNA quality was checked on an Agilent 2100 Bioanalyzer. At least ten counts were recorded for this clonotype. The target of this receptor is not known. No base-level quality is on record; no much larger clone is a single base apart. The CDR3 numbers 15 residues from cysteine through phenylalanine. Kept here is only the CDR3 DNA, which spans 45 bases and is read in frame from base 1. Sequences SGHVS (CDR1) and FNYEAQ (CDR2) are obtained from the germline V gene. Germline trimming: 5 bases from V, 2 bases from J; junction bases outside gene matches: 4.

This receptor was identified in a woman aged 18-29 years with stable Graves' hyperthyroidism. Donor details come from another sample of the same person, matched by shared clones. Sequencing input: peripheral blood. The V and J genes are TRBV7-6 and TRBJ2-5, with TRBD2 identical over 11 junction bases. In nucleotide form, the sequence is TGTGCCAGCAGCACCAGACTAGCGGGGCAAGAGACCCAGTACTTC. Its translation reads: CASSTRLAGQETQYF.